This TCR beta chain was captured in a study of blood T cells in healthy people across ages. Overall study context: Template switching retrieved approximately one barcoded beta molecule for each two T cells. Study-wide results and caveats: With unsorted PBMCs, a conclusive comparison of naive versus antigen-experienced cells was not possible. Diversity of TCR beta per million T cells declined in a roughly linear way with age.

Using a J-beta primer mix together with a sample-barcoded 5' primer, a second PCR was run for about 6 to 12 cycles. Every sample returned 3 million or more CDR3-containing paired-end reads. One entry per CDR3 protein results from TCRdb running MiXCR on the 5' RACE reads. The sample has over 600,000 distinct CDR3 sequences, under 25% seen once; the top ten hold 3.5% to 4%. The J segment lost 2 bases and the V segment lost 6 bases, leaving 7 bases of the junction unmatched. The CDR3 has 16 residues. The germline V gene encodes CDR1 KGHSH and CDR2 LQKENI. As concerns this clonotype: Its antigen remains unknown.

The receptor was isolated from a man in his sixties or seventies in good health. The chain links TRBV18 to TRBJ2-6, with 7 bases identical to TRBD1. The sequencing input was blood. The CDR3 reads CASSLDRTTGANVLTF. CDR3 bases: TGTGCCAGCTCCCTGGACAGGACGACTGGGGCCAACGTCCTGACTTTC.